The next 28 T cell receptor beta chains were all read from a single sample in a study of shared clonotypes between healthy human individuals. Method: immunoSEQ multiplex PCR; TCRdb's copy keeps in-frame clones and lacks some. The sample records about 1 million clones, 65% to 80% being singletons. Sequenced: memory CD4+ T cells sorted from blood. Documented subset: CD45RA-negative fraction. These TCRs come from a man between 18 and 29 years old in good health.

Here the CDR3 reads CASSEGDQPQHF. The CDR3 DNA reads as TGTGCCAGCAGTGAAGGGGATCAGCCCCAGCATTTT. The chain employs TRBV5-4 and TRBJ1-5, with D possibly being TRBD1 (5 bases). The CDR3 covers 12 residues. Germline V lookup: CDR1 SGHNT, CDR2 YYREEE (reference sequence). The V gene lost 5 bases and the J gene lost 5 bases, with 8 bases spanning the gap. The entire variable domain, with the rest obtained from reference TRBV5-4 and TRBJ1-5, is as follows: ETGVTQSPTHLIKTRGQQVTLRCSSQSGHNTVSWYQQALGQGPQFIFQYYREEENGRGNFPPRFSGLQFPNYSSELNVNALELDDSALYLCASSEGDQPQHFGDGTRLSIL.

V gene TRBV7-9 combines with J gene TRBJ2-2; no reliable D call. The CDR3 runs to 14 residues. Trimming removed 5 bases at V and 1 base at J, with 8 bases between. CDR1 is SEHNR, CDR2 FQNEAQ, per germline (reference sequence). The CDR3 sequence: CASSTNKNTGELFF. The CDR3 DNA reads as TGTGCCAGCAGCACCAACAAGAACACCGGGGAGCTGTTTTTT.

A remark on this clone: The junction and the germline gene differ at one end; a read error may be behind it. The same CDR3 also results from other DNA sequences found in this sample. The chain carries TRBV4-3 and TRBJ2-7; D not resolved. The CDR3 has 16 residues. The germline gives CDR1 LGHNA, CDR2 YSLEER. The DNA for the CDR3 is TGCGCCAGCAGCCAAGAATTCCCAGGTTATGCCTACGAGCAATACTTC. Its protein product is CASSQEFPGYAYEQYF.

This chain links TRBV9 with TRBJ2-3, with D tentatively TRBD2 (7 bases). Germline V CDR1 and CDR2: SGDLS, YYNGEE. Trimming took 0 bases from V and 6 from J, leaving 14 bases between them. The CDR3 extends over 15 amino acids. CDR3: CASSVEGGRFDTQYF. CDR3 nucleotide sequence: TGTGCCAGCAGCGTAGAGGGGGGGCGATTTGATACGCAGTATTTT.

The chain couples TRBV6-6 to TRBJ1-2; no firm D call. In germline, CDR1 is MNHNY, CDR2 SVGAGI (reference sequence). This CDR3 region has 11 residues. V shed 5 bases and J shed 2 bases, with 3 bases lying between them. CDR3 nucleotides: TGTGCCAGCAGTCGAAACTATGGCTACACCTTC. Encoded protein: CASSRNYGYTF.

This clone was seen only a few times. The rearrangement links TRBV5-6 to TRBJ2-6; 10 positions agree with TRBD1. J lost 11 bases, V lost 4 bases, and 12 bases had no gene match. The length of the CDR3 is 16 residues. Germline CDR1 SGHDT, CDR2 YYEEEE. CDR3 sequence (DNA): TGTGCCAGCAGCGCGAACCGGGACAGGGGTCGGGACGTCCTGACTTTC. Translation: CASSANRDRGRDVLTF.

The chain couples TRBV4-3 to TRBJ1-6, with 7 bases aligning to TRBD1. CDR1 and CDR2 from the germline V gene are LGHNA and YSLEER. The CDR3 loop spans 14 amino acids. Unmatched junction bases numbered 0, after V lost 4 bases and J lost 3 bases. This CDR3 is CASSRDSYNSPLHF. The CDR3 nucleotides read TGCGCCAGCAGCCGGGACAGCTATAATTCACCCCTCCACTTT.

This clone showed up just once. The gene calls are TRBV15 and TRBJ1-5; the D gene is possibly TRBD1 (5 bases). V was cut by 0 bases and J by 0 bases, with 15 bases left in between. Germline V gene lookup returns CDR1 LNHNV and CDR2 YYDKDF (reference sequence). The CDR3 has 18 amino acids. As DNA, the CDR3 is TGTGCCACCAGCAGAGATATTGGGACTCAATATAGCAATCAGCCCCAGCATTTT. It translates to CATSRDIGTQYSNQPQHF.

Worth noting for this clone: Other DNA sequences within the sample encode an identical CDR3. The J gene is TRBJ1-6, the V gene TRBV28; 8 nucleotides agree with TRBD1. The CDR3 contains 14 residues. Per the germline V gene, CDR1 is MDHEN and CDR2 is SYDVKM. V lost 3 bases to trimming and J lost 7 bases; unmatched junction nucleotides: 2. CDR3 nucleotide sequence: TGTGCCAGCAGTTTTCAGGGGGCGAATTCACCCCTCCACTTT. It translates to CASSFQGANSPLHF.

This chain connects TRBV6-5 to TRBJ1-4; tentatively, D is TRBD1 (5 bases). Trimming shortened V by 2 bases and J by 8 bases, and 15 bases separated the two germline ends. The germline V gene has CDR1 MNHEY and CDR2 SVGAGI. There are 15 residues in the CDR3. As DNA, the CDR3 is TGTGCCAGCAGTTACGGTACCAGGGTGGGCGAAAAACTGTTTTTT. The encoded protein is CASSYGTRVGEKLFF.

The V gene is TRBV5-4, the J gene TRBJ2-7, with D possibly being TRBD1 (5 bases). Trimming removed 0 bases at V and 10 bases at J, with 14 bases between. The CDR3 is 13 residues long. The germline CDR1 and CDR2 sequences are SGHNT and YYREEE (reference sequence). CDR3 bases: TGTGCCAGCAGCTTGGGGACACGGAGAGAACAGTACTTC. It codes for CASSLGTRREQYF.

The J gene is TRBJ2-3, the V gene TRBV4-3; 9 bases are a match to TRBD1. This CDR3 has 16 amino acids. Germline lookup yields CDR1 LGHNA and CDR2 YSLEER. V lost 3 bases, J lost 2 bases, and 6 bases stayed unmatched. The CDR3 DNA reads as TGCGCCAGCAGCCAGGGGACAGGGAATCCCACAGATACGCAGTATTTT. Its translation is CASSQGTGNPTDTQYF.

The chain recombines TRBV10-1 with TRBJ2-4, with 10 bases that match TRBD2. V shed 6 bases, J shed 7 bases, and the junction held 3 bases outside the gene matches. The CDR3 spans 13 residues. CDR1 and CDR2 (germline): WNHNN, SYGVQD (reference sequence). The CDR3 DNA follows: TGCGCCAGCAGCCCAGCGGGAGGGAACATTCAGTACTTC. This translates into CASSPAGGNIQYF.

The chain recombines TRBV9 with TRBJ2-1; unclear D gene. Germline loops: CDR1 SGDLS, CDR2 YYNGEE. The CDR3 runs to 14 residues. Trimming removed 3 bases from V and 9 bases from J, with 16 bases in between. The CDR3 reads CASSGSTQGTEQFF. The CDR3 region has the DNA TGTGCCAGCAGCGGAAGTACCCAAGGTACTGAGCAGTTCTTC.

Comment on this clone: Other nucleotide sequences in the sample specify the same CDR3. The J gene is TRBJ2-3, the V gene TRBV7-9; 7 bases match TRBD2. Germline assignment: CDR1 SEHNR and CDR2 FQNEAQ (reference sequence). CDR3 length equals 14 residues. The V segment lost 4 bases and the J segment 3 bases; nucleotides outside the gene matches: 4. In DNA, the CDR3 is TGTGCCAGCAGCTGGGAGGGCCTGACAGATACGCAGTATTTT. Amino acid sequence: CASSWEGLTDTQYF.

The rearrangement joins TRBV7-2 to TRBJ1-6, with D perhaps TRBD1 (6 bases). Deletions cut 1 base from V and 8 bases from J, with 12 bases between. This CDR3 contains 15 residues. CDR1 is SGHTA and CDR2 is FQGNSA in the germline V gene. CDR3 sequence: CASSLGTGPYSPLHF. In DNA, the CDR3 is TGTGCCAGCAGCTTAGGCACAGGGCCTTATTCACCCCTCCACTTT.

This clone has only one observation. V is TRBV6-5 and J is TRBJ1-2, with D perhaps matching TRBD1 (6 bases). The CDR3 sequence is 14 residues long. Per the germline V gene, CDR1 is MNHEY and CDR2 is SVGAGI. Trimming pared 5 bases from V and 4 bases from J, leaving 14 bases between. The CDR3 reads CASSDDTGFYGYTF. In DNA form, the CDR3 reads TGTGCCAGCAGTGACGATACAGGGTTCTATGGCTACACCTTC.

The chain combines TRBV7-6 with TRBJ2-5; D remains ambiguous. Trimming stripped 5 bases from V and 5 bases from J, with 15 bases between. CDR1 and CDR2 from the germline V gene are SGHVS and FNYEAQ. The CDR3 runs 14 residues. The CDR3 spells CASSTSRSGETQYF. CDR3 DNA: TGTGCCAGCAGCACATCTAGGTCTGGGGAGACCCAGTACTTC.

V usage is TRBV2 and J usage is TRBJ1-3; D is possibly TRBD1 (5 bases). There are 15 residues in the CDR3. Germline V gene lookup returns CDR1 SNHLY and CDR2 FYNNEI. V was trimmed by 7 bases and J by 4 bases, leaving 17 bases between them. CDR3 region: CASKVSGGSGNTIYF. In DNA form, the CDR3 reads TGTGCCAGCAAAGTCTCGGGGGGGAGCGGAAACACCATATATTTT.

This chain joins TRBV19 and TRBJ1-2; D ambiguous. Trimming cost V 5 bases and J 2 bases, with 12 bases left between them. This CDR3 has 14 residues. Germline values: CDR1 LNHDA, CDR2 SQIVND (reference sequence). Here the CDR3 DNA reads TGTGCCAGTAGTCTTTACGTAGGCAACTATGGCTACACCTTC. Translating it yields CASSLYVGNYGYTF.

A remark on this clone: This sequence may be a read error, since a much larger clone differs from it by one base. Other DNA variants within this sample encode the same CDR3. This chain joins TRBV30 and TRBJ2-3, with a possible D match to TRBD1 (6 bases). The V gene's germline CDR1 is GTSNPN and CDR2 SVGIG (reference sequence). The CDR3 contains 14 residues. Here the CDR3 DNA reads TGTGCCTTCACCAGGGGTTTTGGCACGGATACGCAGTATTTT. Its translation: CAFTRGFGTDTQYF. Looking up the rest from reference TRBV30 and TRBJ2-3 gives the full variable domain: SQTIHQWPATLVQPVGSPLSLECTVEGTSNPNLYWYRQAAGRGLQLLFYSVGIGQISSEVPQNLSASRPQDRQFILSSKKLLLSDSGFYLCAFTRGFGTDTQYFGPGTRLTVL.

This clone appeared a few times. The chain carries TRBV5-5 and TRBJ2-5; D not certain. The V gene's germline CDR1 is SGHKS and CDR2 YYEKEE (reference sequence). The CDR3 runs to 11 residues. The V and J ends lost 2 bases and 9 bases respectively, with 8 bases between them. The CDR3 region has the DNA TGTGCCAGCAGCTTATCTGTGGCCCAGTACTTC. This gives the protein CASSLSVAQYF. The full variable domain, its missing parts supplied by reference TRBV5-5 and TRBJ2-5, is DAGVTQSPTHLIKTRGQQVTLRCSPISGHKSVSWYQQVLGQGPQFIFQYYEKEERGRGNFPDRFSARQFPNYSSELNVNALLLGDSALYLCASSLSVAQYFGPGTRLLVL.

V usage is TRBV11-3 and J usage is TRBJ2-5, with D possibly being TRBD1 (6 bases). The CDR3 extends over 15 amino acids. Germline V gene sequence: CDR1 SGHNT, CDR2 YENEEA. Trimming removed 3 bases at V and 5 bases at J, with 16 bases between. The CDR3 DNA follows: TGTGCCAGCAGCTTGCAGGGGCTAGATGGGGAGACCCAGTACTTC. Amino acid sequence: CASSLQGLDGETQYF.

On this clone: The same CDR3 also results from other DNA sequences found in this sample. The chain has TRBV18 and TRBJ2-7, with TRBD1 identical over 8 bases. Losses at the gene ends were 3 bases for V and 3 bases for J; bases not matched to a gene: 7. Germline CDR1 KGHSH, CDR2 LQKENI. This CDR3 is built from 15 residues. The CDR3 sequence: CASSPLDRVGYEQYF. CDR3 coding DNA: TGTGCCAGCTCACCCTTGGACAGGGTCGGCTACGAGCAGTACTTC.

The chain has TRBV6-5 and TRBJ2-1; no clear D. V lost 7 bases, J lost 3 bases, and 13 bases lay in between. This CDR3 has 14 residues. Germline lookup yields CDR1 MNHEY and CDR2 SVGAGI. The CDR3 reads CASKLSLYYNEQFF. CDR3 nucleotide sequence: TGTGCCAGCAAACTTTCGCTCTACTACAATGAGCAGTTCTTC.

The V and J genes are TRBV4-1 and TRBJ2-3, with 13 positions matching TRBD2. Germline V lookup: CDR1 MGHRA, CDR2 YSYEKL. CDR3 length: 16 amino acids. V was pared by 1 base and J by 7 bases, with 5 bases of the junction left unmatched. CDR3 sequence: CASSQGTSGGDNTQYF. DNA for the CDR3: TGCGCCAGCAGCCAAGGGACTAGCGGGGGAGATAATACGCAGTATTTT.

V is TRBV2 and J is TRBJ2-3; 12 positions agree with TRBD1. Trimming removed 9 bases from V and 4 bases from J; junction bases left unmatched: 5. The CDR3 totals 14 residues. Germline CDR1 and CDR2: SNHLY and FYNNEI. CDR3 DNA sequence: TGTGCCAGTCACGGGACAGGGGGCCCAGATACGCAGTATTTT. Protein sequence: CASHGTGGPDTQYF.

The V call is TRBV30, the J call TRBJ2-7; D call uncertain. Germline CDR1 reads GTSNPN; CDR2 reads SVGIG (reference sequence). The germline V and J ends were trimmed by 5 bases and 3 bases, with 8 bases remaining between them. The CDR3 loop spans 11 amino acids. The chain's CDR3 is CAWERNYEQYF. As DNA, the CDR3 is TGTGCCTGGGAACGTAACTACGAGCAGTACTTC. The complete variable domain, with remaining parts taken from reference TRBV30 and TRBJ2-7, reads SQTIHQWPATLVQPVGSPLSLECTVEGTSNPNLYWYRQAAGRGLQLLFYSVGIGQISSEVPQNLSASRPQDRQFILSSKKLLLSDSGFYLCAWERNYEQYFGPGTRLTVT.